The clone carrying this T cell receptor beta chain has at least ten counts. Antigen unknown. These data originate in a study of T cells in Graves' hyperthyroidism and ophthalmopathy. Amplification of TCR beta CDR3 regions was performed using RNA transcripts as template. The HTBI primer set was used in a first-round RT-PCR of the TCR CDR3. MiXCR was run by TCRdb on the multiplex PCR reads, yielding one entry per CDR3 protein. This sample has around 520,000 distinct CDR3 sequences, with 14% found just once. The study's findings and limits: Most thyroid clonotypes that were expanded above 0.001 also turned up in blood. Classification by a 13 V-J model distinguished ophthalmopathy from stable hyperthyroidism.

Extraction of PBMCs used more than 8.5 ml of fresh peripheral blood. In germline, CDR1 is DFQATT, CDR2 SNEGSKA (reference sequence). The CDR3 runs 16 residues. With V trimmed by 5 bases and J by 2 bases, 10 bases remained unmatched. Sequencing input: blood. This chain connects TRBV20-1 to TRBJ2-5; 11 positions agree with TRBD2. The clonotype was recovered from a woman in her thirties or forties with Graves' hyperthyroidism. The CDR3 protein is CSARGTSGNTQETQYF. In nucleotides, the CDR3 is TGCAGTGCTCGGGGGACTAGCGGAAACACACAAGAGACCCAGTACTTC.